These T cell receptor beta chains were read from a single sample in a study of naive and memory T cell subsets. MiXCR was run by TCRdb on the UMI-ligation and nested PCR reads, yielding one entry per CDR3 protein. The sample carries around 110,000 distinct CDR3 sequences, 35% to 40% recorded once. The sequencing input was central memory CD4+ T cells from blood. These receptors all stem from a human donor in good health. CDR3s include the opening cysteine and the closing phenylalanine or tryptophan. Each record gives: V gene, J gene, D gene, clone size, CDR3 DNA, CDR3 protein. The D gene is left open where the match is weak. Clone size is shown for a subset of rows, as once, few, many or a class of expanded clone.

V: TRBV12-3/TRBV12-4; J: TRBJ2-1; D: -; size: few; DNA: TGTGCCAGCAACCACCGGGACTACAATGAGCAGTTCTTC; CDR3: CASNHRDYNEQFF
V: TRBV9; J: TRBJ2-1; D: TRBD2; size: -; DNA: TGTGCCAGCAGCGAACCCCTCATAACTAGCGGGAGGGCTTACAATGAGCAGTTCTTC; CDR3: CASSEPLITSGRAYNEQFF
V: TRBV6-5; J: TRBJ1-1; D: -; size: few; DNA: TGTGCCAGCAGTTACGCGGACACGAACACTGAAGCTTTCTTT; CDR3: CASSYADTNTEAFF
V: TRBV20-1; J: TRBJ2-1; D: -; size: few; DNA: TGCAGTGCTAGCAGAACCGAAGATGAGCAGTTCTTC; CDR3: CSASRTEDEQFF
V: TRBV10-2; J: TRBJ2-2; D: TRBD2; size: -; DNA: TGCGCCAGCAGTGGAACGGGACTAGCTAGGGCCGGGGAGCTGTTTTTT; CDR3: CASSGTGLARAGELFF
V: TRBV5-6; J: TRBJ2-2; D: TRBD2; size: -; DNA: TGTGCCAGCAGCTTGTTCTCGGGACTAGTGTCCGGGGAGCTGTTTTTT; CDR3: CASSLFSGLVSGELFF
V: TRBV6-5; J: TRBJ2-7; D: -; size: -; DNA: TGTGCCAGCAGTTACCGAAGAGGGGGGGTCTACGAGCAGTACTTC; CDR3: CASSYRRGGVYEQYF
V: TRBV6-2/TRBV6-3; J: TRBJ2-3; D: TRBD2; size: few; DNA: TGTGCCAGCAGTTACGTTCTAGCGGGAGGGCCCGTTGCAGATACGCAGTATTTT; CDR3: CASSYVLAGGPVADTQYF
V: TRBV28; J: TRBJ1-4; D: TRBD1; size: -; DNA: TGTGCCAGCAGGCCGGGACAGGGGTATGGAAAACTGTTTTTT; CDR3: CASRPGQGYGKLFF
V: TRBV6-5; J: TRBJ2-1; D: TRBD2; size: -; DNA: TGTGCCAGCAGTCTCTCCCCGGGACTAGCCGGCGGAAATGAGCAGTTCTTC; CDR3: CASSLSPGLAGGNEQFF
V: TRBV20-1; J: TRBJ1-3; D: -; size: -; DNA: TGCAGTGCCACAAATACAGGCTCTGGAAACACCATATATTTT; CDR3: CSATNTGSGNTIYF
V: TRBV29-1; J: TRBJ2-5; D: TRBD1; size: few; DNA: TGCAGCGTTGAATACAGGGACAGGGGCCGCGAGACCCAGTACTTC; CDR3: CSVEYRDRGRETQYF
V: TRBV6-6; J: TRBJ1-5; D: -; size: few; DNA: TGTGCCAGCGGACCGGTCGGCAATCAGCCCCAGCATTTT; CDR3: CASGPVGNQPQHF
V: TRBV12-3/TRBV12-4; J: TRBJ2-2; D: -; size: few; DNA: TGTGCCAGCAGTTTAATAGGCGGCGCGAACACCGGGGAGCTGTTTTTT; CDR3: CASSLIGGANTGELFF
V: TRBV18; J: TRBJ2-2; D: -; size: -; DNA: TGTGCCAGCTCACCTTTAGGGGATAACACCGGGGAGCTGTTTTTT; CDR3: CASSPLGDNTGELFF
V: TRBV4-3; J: TRBJ2-1; D: TRBD2; size: -; DNA: TGCGCCAGCAGCCGGGTAGCGGGAGGGTATGAGCAGTTCTTC; CDR3: CASSRVAGGYEQFF
V: TRBV28; J: TRBJ1-2; D: TRBD1; size: -; DNA: TGTGCCAGCAGTTCCGCTATGGACAGGGCCGGGTCACCTAACTATGGCTACACCTTC; CDR3: CASSSAMDRAGSPNYGYTF
V: TRBV6-5; J: TRBJ2-7; D: TRBD1; size: few; DNA: TGTGCCAGCAGTTGGACAGGGGAGAAGCAGTACTTC; CDR3: CASSWTGEKQYF
V: TRBV27; J: TRBJ2-7; D: TRBD1; size: -; DNA: TGTGCCAGCAGTTCCTCCCTAGGGGGCCTGCACTCCTACGAGCAGTACTTC; CDR3: CASSSSLGGLHSYEQYF
V: TRBV28; J: TRBJ2-7; D: -; size: -; DNA: TGTGCCAGCACTAGTGAAACCGAGCAGTACTTC; CDR3: CASTSETEQYF
V: TRBV12-3/TRBV12-4; J: TRBJ2-5; D: -; size: -; DNA: TGTGCCAGCAGATCTCGGGAGACCCAGTACTTC; CDR3: CASRSRETQYF
V: TRBV3-1; J: TRBJ2-1; D: -; size: few; DNA: TGTGCCAGCAGCGAACACGCCGGCTCCTACAATGAGCAGTTCTTC; CDR3: CASSEHAGSYNEQFF
V: TRBV9; J: TRBJ1-1; D: TRBD1; size: -; DNA: TGTGCCAGCAGCGGAAACGGACAGGCAAACACTGAAGCTTTCTTT; CDR3: CASSGNGQANTEAFF
V: TRBV12-3/TRBV12-4; J: TRBJ2-7; D: -; size: -; DNA: TGTGCCAGCAGTCGCCAAGGGAGCTCCTACGAGCAGTACTTC; CDR3: CASSRQGSSYEQYF
V: TRBV6-5; J: TRBJ2-2; D: TRBD1; size: -; DNA: TGTGCCAGCAGCCGACAGGGCAACACCGGGGAGCTGTTTTTT; CDR3: CASSRQGNTGELFF
V: TRBV28; J: TRBJ2-1; D: TRBD2; size: -; DNA: TGTGCCAGCACTAGCGGGAGTTGGGAGCAGTTCTTC; CDR3: CASTSGSWEQFF
V: TRBV28; J: TRBJ1-5; D: -; size: once; DNA: TGTGCCAGCACCGAGGGGGGCGTTAGCAATCAGCCCCAGCATTTT; CDR3: CASTEGGVSNQPQHF
V: TRBV5-6; J: TRBJ2-3; D: -; size: -; DNA: TGTGCCAGCAGCTTGGATTCGGGAATGGCAGATACGCAGTATTTT; CDR3: CASSLDSGMADTQYF
V: TRBV3-1; J: TRBJ2-7; D: TRBD1; size: few; DNA: TGTGCCAGCAGCCCCGGACAGGGTATTTCCCACGAGCAGTACTTC; CDR3: CASSPGQGISHEQYF
V: TRBV20-1; J: TRBJ1-5; D: -; size: few; DNA: TGCAGTGCTGGTGTCGGGACGGAAAACAATCAGCCCCAGCATTTT; CDR3: CSAGVGTENNQPQHF
V: TRBV4-1; J: TRBJ2-5; D: -; size: -; DNA: TGCGCCAGCAGCCAAGCGGCCCTGGGGCAAGAGACCCAGTACTTC; CDR3: CASSQAALGQETQYF
V: TRBV20-1; J: TRBJ1-2; D: -; size: few; DNA: TGCAGTGCTAGCCACCTAGACAGGGGCTACACCTTC; CDR3: CSASHLDRGYTF
V: TRBV20-1; J: TRBJ1-1; D: -; size: few; DNA: TGCAGTGCTGCAAGTACATCCTACACTGAAGCTTTCTTT; CDR3: CSAASTSYTEAFF
V: TRBV10-3; J: TRBJ2-5; D: TRBD2; size: -; DNA: TGTGCCATCGCTGGCGGGGGGTTCCAAGAGACCCAGTACTTC; CDR3: CAIAGGGFQETQYF
V: TRBV7-2; J: TRBJ1-1; D: -; size: -; DNA: TGTGCCAGCAGCTCACAGGGCTGGACTGAAGCTTTCTTT; CDR3: CASSSQGWTEAFF
V: TRBV12-3/TRBV12-4; J: TRBJ2-4; D: -; size: -; DNA: TGTGCCAGCAGTTTGGGGGGGGCTGGCAAAAACATTCAGTACTTC; CDR3: CASSLGGAGKNIQYF
V: TRBV25-1; J: TRBJ1-1; D: -; size: few; DNA: TGTGCCAGCAGTAATGAAAGGTTCACTGAAGCTTTCTTT; CDR3: CASSNERFTEAFF
V: TRBV24-1; J: TRBJ2-1; D: TRBD2; size: -; DNA: TGTGCCACCGGGGCGGGAGGCCCTTGGAATGAGCAGTTCTTC; CDR3: CATGAGGPWNEQFF
V: TRBV6-1; J: TRBJ2-1; D: -; size: -; DNA: TGTGCCAGCAGTAAAATGGGGGGGACAGGGCAGTTCTTC; CDR3: CASSKMGGTGQFF